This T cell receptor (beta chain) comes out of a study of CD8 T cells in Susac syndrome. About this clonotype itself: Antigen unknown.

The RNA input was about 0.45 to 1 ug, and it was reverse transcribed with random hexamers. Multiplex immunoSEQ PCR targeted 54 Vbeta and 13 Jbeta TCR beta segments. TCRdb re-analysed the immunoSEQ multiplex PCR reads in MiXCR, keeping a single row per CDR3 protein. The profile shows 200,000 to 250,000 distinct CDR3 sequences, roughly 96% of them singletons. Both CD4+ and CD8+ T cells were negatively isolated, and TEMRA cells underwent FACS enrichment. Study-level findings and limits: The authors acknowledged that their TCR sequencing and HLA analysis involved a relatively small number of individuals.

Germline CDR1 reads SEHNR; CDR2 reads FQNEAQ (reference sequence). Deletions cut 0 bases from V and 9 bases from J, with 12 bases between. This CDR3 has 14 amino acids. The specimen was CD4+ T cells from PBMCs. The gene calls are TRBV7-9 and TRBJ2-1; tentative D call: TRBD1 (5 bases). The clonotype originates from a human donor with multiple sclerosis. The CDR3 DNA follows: TGTGCCAGCAGCTTAGCAGAGACAGCCGGTGAGCAGTTCTTC. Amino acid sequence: CASSLAETAGEQFF.